A selection of T cell receptor beta chains follows, all from one sample in a study of T cells after yellow fever vaccination. Each CDR3 protein gets one entry after TCRdb re-called the 5' RACE reads with MiXCR. The sample has approximately 32,000 distinct CDR3 sequences; 6.6% are singletons. The sequencing here drew on PBMCs, either bulk or a sorted T-cell subset (CD4+, CD8+, memory, or dextramer-sorted; not recorded which), taken on the day of the first yellow fever vaccination. The receptors were sampled from a man in his late teens or twenties who received the YFV17D yellow fever vaccine. Both conserved end residues are part of each CDR3. The order of the fields is V gene, D gene, J gene, clone size, CDR3 protein, CDR3 DNA. D genes are given only for firm matches. Some rows mark clone size as missing; the rest say once, few, many or name a class of expanded clone.

TRBV7-2	-	TRBJ1-2	many	CASSSGQNYGYTF	TGTGCCAGCAGTTCCGGACAAAACTATGGCTACACCTTC
TRBV20-1	-	TRBJ1-4	many	CSAPADGGEKLFF	TGCAGTGCTCCCGCGGACGGCGGGGAAAAACTGTTTTTT
TRBV20-1	TRBD1	TRBJ2-5	few	CSARQGTETQYF	TGCAGTGCGCGACAGGGGACGGAGACCCAGTACTTC
TRBV29-1	TRBD2	TRBJ2-4	many	CSVQGLAGSKNIQYF	TGCAGCGTGCAAGGACTAGCGGGGTCCAAAAACATTCAGTACTTC
TRBV5-1	TRBD2	TRBJ2-3	many	CASSFLAGSTDTQYF	TGCGCCAGCAGCTTCCTAGCGGGCTCCACAGATACGCAGTATTTT
TRBV5-1	-	TRBJ1-5	many	CASSLEGGNQPQHF	TGCGCCAGCAGCTTGGAGGGCGGCAATCAGCCCCAGCATTTT
TRBV6-5	TRBD1	TRBJ2-1	many	CASSRQGMNEQFF	TGTGCCAGCAGTCGACAGGGTATGAATGAGCAGTTCTTC
TRBV20-1	-	TRBJ1-5	-	CSARRGDSNQPQHF	TGCAGTGCTAGAAGGGGGGATAGCAATCAGCCCCAGCATTTT
TRBV18	-	TRBJ2-3	many	CASSLTGSTDTQYF	TGTGCCAGCTCACTGACGGGGAGCACAGATACGCAGTATTTT
TRBV7-2	-	TRBJ1-6	many	CASSTEIRASPLHF	TGTGCCAGCAGCACAGAGATCCGGGCTTCACCCCTCCACTTT
TRBV6-2/TRBV6-3	-	TRBJ1-2	-	CASSETSYGYTF	TGTGCCAGCTCGGAGACCTCCTATGGCTACACCTTC
TRBV5-1	-	TRBJ2-1	-	CASSLVDSLYNEQFF	TGCGCCAGCAGCTTGGTGGACTCCCTTTACAATGAGCAGTTCTTC
TRBV12-3/TRBV12-4	-	TRBJ1-3	many	CASSSTYSGNTIYF	TGTGCCAGCAGTTCGACCTATTCTGGAAACACCATATATTTT
TRBV7-2	TRBD1	TRBJ2-2	many	CASSFRTGVTGELFF	TGTGCCAGCAGCTTCCGGACAGGCGTCACCGGGGAGCTGTTTTTT
TRBV5-1	-	TRBJ1-3	-	CASSFGERGNTIYF	TGCGCCAGCAGCTTCGGGGAGCGGGGAAACACCATATATTTT
TRBV19	-	TRBJ2-5	many	CASSFRDPNGDQETQYF	TGTGCCAGTAGCTTCCGGGACCCTAATGGTGACCAAGAGACCCAGTACTTC
TRBV20-1	TRBD1	TRBJ2-7	many	CSASGQGVSYEQYF	TGCAGTGCGTCGGGACAGGGGGTCTCCTACGAGCAGTACTTC
TRBV5-6	-	TRBJ1-1	many	CASSVDSEAFF	TGTGCCAGCAGCGTTGACAGTGAAGCTTTCTTT
TRBV12-3/TRBV12-4	-	TRBJ1-5	many	CASSLEFQPQHF	TGTGCCAGCAGTTTGGAGTTTCAGCCCCAGCATTTT
TRBV5-1	-	TRBJ2-3	-	CASSLVLGSDTQYF	TGCGCCAGCAGCTTGGTTTTGGGCTCAGATACGCAGTATTTT
TRBV4-2	-	TRBJ1-6	few	CASSQDQRGDSPLHF	TGTGCCAGCAGCCAAGATCAGAGGGGGGATTCACCCCTCCACTTT
TRBV5-1	-	TRBJ1-1	many	CASSPGGIGTGRTEAFF	TGCGCCAGCAGCCCGGGGGGGATCGGGACCGGGAGAACTGAAGCTTTCTTT
TRBV11-2	TRBD1	TRBJ1-5	many	CASSLDREQPQHF	TGTGCCAGCAGCTTGGACAGGGAGCAGCCCCAGCATTTT
TRBV12-3/TRBV12-4	-	TRBJ2-7	-	CASSFSPGADEQYF	TGTGCCAGCAGTTTTTCCCCCGGGGCCGACGAGCAGTACTTC
TRBV20-1	TRBD2	TRBJ2-3	many	CSAFKTSGGADTQYF	TGCAGTGCTTTCAAGACTAGCGGGGGGGCAGATACGCAGTATTTT
TRBV18	-	TRBJ1-1	-	CASSPSTGNTEAFF	TGTGCCAGCTCACCGTCGACAGGGAACACTGAAGCTTTCTTT
TRBV12-3/TRBV12-4	-	TRBJ1-5	many	CASSLAQGGNQPQHF	TGTGCCAGCAGTTTAGCCCAGGGTGGCAATCAGCCCCAGCATTTT
TRBV6-5	TRBD1	TRBJ1-2	many	CASSPGQGRYTF	TGTGCCAGCAGTCCGGGACAGGGTCGCTACACCTTC
TRBV30	-	TRBJ1-2	few	CAWSVQGGYTF	TGTGCCTGGAGTGTACAGGGTGGCTACACCTTC
TRBV11-2	TRBD1	TRBJ1-1	-	CASSSQGVTEAFF	TGTGCCAGCAGCTCCCAGGGGGTCACTGAAGCTTTCTTT
TRBV18	-	TRBJ1-3	many	CASSPPGSAFSGNTIYF	TGTGCCAGCTCACCACCGGGGTCGGCTTTCTCTGGAAACACCATATATTTT
TRBV10-3	-	TRBJ2-5	many	CATLGSGETQYF	TGTGCCACCCTCGGTTCGGGAGAGACCCAGTACTTC
TRBV12-3/TRBV12-4	TRBD1	TRBJ2-1	many	CASTPGTGMDNEQFF	TGTGCCAGCACCCCCGGGACAGGGATGGACAATGAGCAGTTCTTC
TRBV19	-	TRBJ2-7	-	CASSSLQGTNEQYF	TGTGCCAGTAGTTCCCTTCAGGGTACCAACGAGCAGTACTTC
TRBV18	TRBD1	TRBJ1-2	many	CASSPRTGAYGYTF	TGTGCCAGCTCACCACGGACAGGGGCCTATGGCTACACCTTC
TRBV11-2	-	TRBJ2-5	many	CASSGETGWETQYF	TGTGCCAGCAGCGGTGAGACAGGTTGGGAGACCCAGTACTTC
TRBV4-3	-	TRBJ1-4	few	CASSPFVATNEKLFF	TGCGCCAGCAGCCCCTTCGTAGCAACTAATGAAAAACTGTTTTTT
TRBV10-2	-	TRBJ1-6	-	CASSVLAPNNSPLHF	TGCGCCAGCAGTGTTCTTGCACCCAATAATTCACCCCTCCACTTT
TRBV11-2	-	TRBJ2-3	many	CASGASGDTQYF	TGTGCCAGCGGCGCGTCCGGGGATACGCAGTATTTT
TRBV25-1	-	TRBJ2-3	many	CASSPLAGNSTDTQYF	TGTGCCAGCAGCCCGCTAGCAGGGAATAGCACAGATACGCAGTATTTT